The present TCR beta chain was sequenced within a study of identical twins. TCRdb re-analysed the 5' RACE reads in MiXCR, keeping a single row per CDR3 protein. The sample lists 1.5 million to 2 million distinct CDR3 sequences, less than 40% occurring once. This clonotype was seen more than once but under ten times. The CDR3 runs 14 residues. Germline V gene data show CDR1 as SGHTA and CDR2 as FQGNSA. The sequencing sample was made of cord blood. This clonotype was obtained from a newborn girl in good health. The chain couples TRBV7-2 to TRBJ2-7; TRBD2 aligns across 7 bases. Near its end, the DNA agrees better with TRBJ2-4, so the J call may be wrong. The CDR3: CASSLTSQLGIQYF. CDR3 coding DNA: TGTGCCAGCAGCTTGACTAGCCAATTGGGCATTCAGTACTTC.